This T cell receptor beta chain was sequenced for a study of cytomegalovirus exposure and HLA in healthy donors. About the research overall: Ancestry clustering placed about four fifths of several hundred genotyped donors in the Caucasian-associated cluster.

On this clone: Antigen unknown.

General study results and limits: Highly shared variants forming one cluster were likely a sequencing artifact. Some V segments, TRBV6-2 and TRBV6-3 among them, were indistinguishable and were therefore excluded. About 87% or about 30% of the time was how often most TCR beta V segments were productive, according to an earlier analysis.

The PCR employed 60 Vbeta primers together with 13 Jbeta primers. Using immunoSEQ multiplex PCR, the repertoire was profiled, and TCRdb retains in-frame clones only, with some absent. Of about 210,000 clones listed, roughly 82% are singletons. V gave up 3 bases and J gave up 2 bases; unmatched junction bases: 6. This CDR3 region has 15 residues. Germline V gene data show CDR1 as MNHEY and CDR2 as SMNVEV (reference sequence). Specimen: PBMCs. The J gene is TRBJ2-7, the V gene TRBV27, with 8 nucleotides matching TRBD2. The receptor was isolated from a man in his forties in good health and CMV-seropositive. In DNA, the CDR3 is TGTGCCAGCAGTTTGCTGGCGGGAGGACCCTACGAGCAGTACTTC. Amino acids: CASSLLAGGPYEQYF.